This paragraph covers one T cell receptor (beta chain) sequence. Antigen unknown. The data derive from a study of Ad26.COV2.S vaccination and SARS-CoV-2 variants. Study-wide background: Ad26.COV2.S arm of COV1001 included the donor. Ad26.COV2.S given intramuscularly, once or twice 56 days apart. Study findings and constraints: Measures of TCR breadth and depth may have fallen short of total T cell responses.

Germline loops: CDR1 LNHDA, CDR2 SQIVND (reference sequence). V dropped 7 bases and J dropped 2 bases, with 12 bases sitting between them. The CDR3 has 14 residues. Treatment here: approximately 18 received Ad26.COV2.S at low or high dose, single or two shots; 5 received placebo; per-sample allocation not given. Sampling happened 63 days after the first vaccine or placebo injection. An Ad26 vector carrying the Wuhan-strain SARS-CoV-2 spike served as the vaccine. Method: immunoSEQ multiplex PCR; TCRdb's copy keeps in-frame clones and lacks some. Seen here are roughly 380,000 clones, 80% to 90% observed once, and the top ten hold 3% to 4%.

The starting material was peripheral blood, obtained in a trial of Ad26.COV2.S vaccine versus placebo. The chain has TRBV19 and TRBJ1-5; TRBD1 is a possible D gene (6 bases). The sequence derives from a person between 18 and 65 years old who received the Ad26.COV2.S COVID-19 vaccine or a placebo. The CDR3, as DNA: TGTGCCAGTATCGACCACAGGGGCAATCAGCCCCAGCATTTT. Residues: CASIDHRGNQPQHF.